This entry lists 15 T cell receptor beta chains sequenced from one sample in a study of CD8+CD57+ T cells in acquired aplastic anemia. Patients who underwent sequencing had shown CD8+CD57+ cell expansion by flow cytometry. TCR beta VDJ and CDR3 profiles were obtained from a genomic DNA template. TCRdb processed the reads anew with MiXCR; each CDR3 protein has one entry. Among 310,000 or so distinct CDR3 sequences, roughly 59% were seen once, and the ten largest hold under 1.5%. The sample consisted of sorted CD4+, CD8+, or CD8+CD57+ T cells (not recorded which) from PBMCs. Receptor source: a human donor with aplastic anemia.

This clonotype was detected only once. V usage is TRBV29-1 and J usage is TRBJ1-1; a weak D match, TRBD1 (5 bases). The CDR3 extends over 12 amino acids. Trimming shortened V by 8 bases and J by 3 bases, and 13 bases separated the two germline ends. Germline V gene data show CDR1 as SQVTM and CDR2 as ANQGSEA. The CDR3 loop is CSSEGMDTEAFF. CDR3 sequence (DNA): TGCAGCTCCGAGGGGATGGACACTGAAGCTTTCTTT.

This chain connects TRBV10-3 to TRBJ1-6, with 11 bases that match TRBD1. The CDR3 is 15 residues long. CDR1 is ENHRY, CDR2 SYGVKD, per germline. V dropped 7 bases and J dropped 10; count of bases not matched to a gene: 9. Here the CDR3 DNA reads TGTGCCATCACCAAGACCGGGACAGGGGGGTCACCCCTCCACTTT. It codes for CAITKTGTGGSPLHF.

This clonotype came up many times. The chain combines TRBV5-8 with TRBJ2-1, with unresolved D. V was shortened by 1 base and J by 0 bases, with 11 bases between the two germline ends. CDR3 length: 16 amino acids. Germline V gene lookup returns CDR1 SGHTS and CDR2 YDEGEE. Here the CDR3 reads CASSLSWLSSYNEQFF. The CDR3 DNA sequence: TGTGCCAGCAGCTTGTCGTGGCTTAGCTCCTACAATGAGCAGTTCTTC.

The chain couples TRBV20-1 to TRBJ2-1; TRBD2 agrees at 10 bases. The CDR3 spans 16 residues. V dropped 5 bases and J dropped 0; count of bases not matched to a gene: 7. Germline CDR1 is DFQATT and CDR2 is SNEGSKA (reference sequence). The CDR3 loop is CSAASLAGASYNEQFF. The CDR3 DNA is TGCAGTGCTGCAAGCCTAGCGGGGGCCTCCTACAATGAGCAGTTCTTC.

The J gene is TRBJ2-5, the V gene TRBV5-1; possible D gene TRBD1, 6 bases. The CDR3 contains 13 residues. Trimming cost V 0 bases and J 7 bases, with 10 bases left between them. Germline values: CDR1 SGHRS, CDR2 YFSETQ. Here the CDR3 reads CASSLDRVGTQYF. Here the CDR3 DNA reads TGCGCCAGCAGCTTGGACAGGGTGGGGACCCAGTACTTC.

V gene TRBV12-3 or TRBV12-4 combines with J gene TRBJ2-7; D uncertain. The V gene lost 6 bases and the J gene lost 2 bases, with 8 bases spanning the gap. The CDR3 is 12 residues long. CDR3 nucleotide sequence: TGTGCCAGCAGCCATCCTGCCTACGAGCAGTACTTC. It encodes CASSHPAYEQYF.

The chain carries TRBV3-1 and TRBJ2-2, with 10 bases aligning to TRBD1. CDR3 length equals 16 residues. Per germline, CDR1 LGHDT and CDR2 YNNKEL (reference sequence). Losses at the gene ends were 2 bases for V and 7 bases for J; bases not matched to a gene: 7. CDR3 nucleotides: TGTGCCAGCAGCCAACTATGGGGGGACAGGGGCGGGGAGCTGTTTTTT. It yields the protein CASSQLWGDRGGELFF.

CDR3 bases: TGCAGCGTTGGAGGGGAAACCTACGAGCAGTACTTC. It is translated as CSVGGETYEQYF. The chain links TRBV29-1 to TRBJ2-7; tentatively, D is TRBD1 or TRBD2 (5 bases each). V was clipped by 4 bases and J by 2 bases, with 9 bases between them. This CDR3 has 12 residues. Looked up from germline, CDR1 is SQVTM and CDR2 is ANQGSEA.

This clonotype was counted a few times. This chain uses TRBV25-1 with TRBJ1-2; D is perhaps TRBD1 (6 bases). The CDR3 has 14 residues. V gave up 2 bases and J gave up 7 bases, with 14 bases separating them. Germline V gives CDR1 MGHDK, CDR2 SYGVNS. CDR3 in amino acids: CASSENPGEGGYTF. As DNA, the CDR3 is TGTGCCAGCAGTGAAAATCCAGGGGAGGGTGGCTACACCTTC.

The gene calls are TRBV2 and TRBJ1-1, with no clear D. V was cut by 9 bases and J by 5 bases, with 13 bases left in between. Germline V gives CDR1 SNHLY, CDR2 FYNNEI. There are 12 residues in the CDR3. The CDR3 loop reads CASTASRTEAFF. CDR3 DNA: TGTGCCAGTACGGCCAGTCGGACTGAAGCTTTCTTT.

Points on this clonotype: Germline is not matched at one junction end, which may reflect a read error. This chain links TRBV4-1 with TRBJ2-7; D is ambiguous. This CDR3 comprises 15 residues. CDR1 and CDR2 (germline): MGHRA, YSYEKL. CDR3 sequence reads: CASGQEWQSSHEQYF. In DNA, the CDR3 is TGCGCCAGCGGCCAAGAATGGCAGAGCTCCCACGAGCAGTACTTC.

This clonotype came up many times. The V and J genes are TRBV12-3 or TRBV12-4 and TRBJ2-7; 9 bases are a match to TRBD1. V shed 7 bases and J 0 bases; nucleotides not matched to a gene: 4. The CDR3 length is 14 residues. The CDR3 region is CASTRTGASYEQYF. The CDR3 coding sequence is TGTGCCAGCACCCGGACAGGGGCCTCCTACGAGCAGTACTTC.

This clonotype was observed a handful of times. This may be a read error, as it is one base from a much larger clone. V usage is TRBV3-1 and J usage is TRBJ1-2; 8 bases fit TRBD1. The CDR3 loop spans 14 amino acids. Germline loops: CDR1 LGHDT, CDR2 YNNKEL (reference sequence). The CDR3 here is CASNRQGRNYGHTF. In DNA form, the CDR3 reads TGTGCCAGCAACCGACAGGGGCGTAACTATGGCCACACCTTC. Together with reference TRBV3-1 and TRBJ1-2, the CDR3 gives the full variable domain: DTAVSQTPKYLVTQMGNDKSIKCEQNLGHDTMYWYKQDSKKFLKIMFSYNNKELIINETVPNRFSPKSPDKAHLNLHINSLELGDSAVYFCASNRQGRNYGHTFGSGTRLTVV.

The chain joins TRBV20-1 to TRBJ2-1; 8 nucleotides line up with TRBD1. This CDR3 comprises 15 residues. After removal of 3 bases from V and 4 bases from J, the junction contained 8 bases not matched to a gene. Germline assignment: CDR1 DFQATT and CDR2 SNEGSKA (reference sequence). The CDR3 coding sequence is TGCAGTGCTAGTTACGGGCAGGGGGCATACAATGAGCAGTTCTTC. Amino acids: CSASYGQGAYNEQFF.

The table lists this clonotype with a count of one. One junction end does not reproduce the germline sequence, and a read error may be involved. The chain uses TRBV7-3 and TRBJ2-7; TRBD2 might be the D (6 bases). The CDR3 is 10 residues long. Per the germline V gene, CDR1 is SGHTA and CDR2 is FQGTGA. The CDR3 reads CASSSHPGDF. For the CDR3, the DNA is TGTGCCAGCAGTTCCCACCCGGGAGACTTC.